The 26 T cell receptor beta chains below all came from one sample that was sequenced in a study of regulatory dendritic cells for organ transplantation. Sequenced by immunoSEQ multiplex PCR; TCRdb stores in-frame clones only, minus some. The table lists about 12,000 clones, roughly 73% of them singletons. CFSE-labeled sorted T cells met regulatory or mature dendritic cells for 5 days. These receptors lack a known antigen. Sequences were obtained from naive CD8+ T cells from blood cultured with regulatory dendritic cells. The subset: CD45RA+ naive T cells. The receptor set was obtained from a human donor in good health.

The chain couples TRBV29-1 to TRBJ2-7; tentatively, D is TRBD1 (5 bases). V was clipped by 0 bases and J by 1 base, with 7 bases between them. Per the germline V gene, CDR1 is SQVTM and CDR2 is ANQGSEA. The CDR3 is made up of 13 amino acids. CDR3 loop: CSVEDSGSYEQYF. CDR3 DNA sequence: TGCAGCGTTGAAGATTCAGGGTCCTACGAGCAGTACTTC.

The chain carries TRBV9 and TRBJ2-1; 9 bases are shared with TRBD2. Germline V lookup: CDR1 SGDLS, CDR2 YYNGEE. The V gene end was trimmed by 3 bases and the J gene end by 5 bases; junction bases not matched to a gene: 9. This CDR3 contains 16 residues. The CDR3 sequence is CASSASIGGGDNEQFF. The CDR3 DNA reads TGTGCCAGCAGCGCCTCGATCGGCGGGGGGGACAATGAGCAGTTCTTC.

The chain links TRBV2 to TRBJ2-7; 8 bases agree with TRBD1. Germline loops: CDR1 SNHLY, CDR2 FYNNEI. The CDR3 sequence is 13 residues long. The J segment lost 5 bases and the V segment lost 9 bases, leaving 9 bases of the junction unmatched. CDR3: CASEGTGFNEQYF. CDR3 nucleotides: TGTGCCAGTGAGGGGACAGGTTTTAACGAGCAGTACTTC.

The chain joins TRBV4-2 to TRBJ2-3; 14 bases agree with TRBD2. The germline V gene has CDR1 LGHNA and CDR2 YNFKEQ. The V and J ends lost 4 bases and 5 bases, in that order; junction bases with no gene match: 11. The CDR3 spans 18 residues. CDR3 DNA: TGTGCCAGCAGCCTCCTCTCGACTAGCGGGGGGGATGTAGATACGCAGTATTTT. Translating it yields CASSLLSTSGGDVDTQYF.

V usage is TRBV6-9 and J usage is TRBJ1-5, with TRBD1 matching over 7 bases. The CDR3 totals 15 residues. Unmatched junction bases numbered 10, after V lost 4 bases and J lost 7 bases. CDR1 and CDR2 from the germline V gene are MNHGY and SVAAGI. CDR3: CASSSPGQHWQPQHF. The DNA of the CDR3 is TGTGCCAGCAGTTCCCCGGGACAGCACTGGCAGCCCCAGCATTTT.

This chain links TRBV5-1 with TRBJ2-7; D unclear. Trimming took off 0 bases at V and 6 bases at J, with 16 bases between the two ends. Germline V gene sequence: CDR1 SGHRS, CDR2 YFSETQ. CDR3 length: 15 amino acids. In nucleotides, the CDR3 is TGCGCCAGCAGCTTGGAAGCGCAGATCGCTACCGAGCAGTACTTC. Translated: CASSLEAQIATEQYF.

This chain connects TRBV19 to TRBJ1-5; D remains ambiguous. The CDR3 loop spans 15 amino acids. V was clipped by 5 bases and J by 2 bases, with 13 bases between them. Germline lookup yields CDR1 LNHDA and CDR2 SQIVND (reference sequence). The CDR3 protein is CASSREAGRNQPQHF. CDR3 nucleotide sequence: TGTGCCAGTAGTCGGGAGGCAGGACGCAATCAGCCCCAGCATTTT. Based on the CDR3 plus reference TRBV19 and TRBJ1-5, the full variable domain is DGGITQSPKYLFRKEGQNVTLSCEQNLNHDAMYWYRQDPGQGLRLIYYSQIVNDFQKGDIAEGYSVSREKKESFPLTVTSAQKNPTAFYLCASSREAGRNQPQHFGDGTRLSIL.

V usage is TRBV7-8 and J usage is TRBJ2-2, with 7 bases that match TRBD2. Germline trimming cut 1 base from V and 3 bases from J; bases unmatched to any gene: 5. Per germline, CDR1 SGHVS and CDR2 FQNEAQ. The CDR3 consists of 16 residues. The CDR3 bases are TGTGCCAGCAGCTTAGTCGGTAGCGGGCACACCGGGGAGCTGTTTTTT. Translating gives CASSLVGSGHTGELFF.

The chain carries TRBV29-1 and TRBJ1-3; TRBD1 matches at 10 bases. With V trimmed by 7 bases and J by 3 bases, 3 bases remained unmatched. This CDR3 comprises 13 residues. The germline V gene has CDR1 SQVTM and CDR2 ANQGSEA. Here the CDR3 DNA reads TGCAGCGCGACAGGGGGCATTGGAAACACCATATATTTT. Translated: CSATGGIGNTIYF.

The rearrangement uses TRBV7-2 and TRBJ2-7; TRBD2 aligns across 10 bases. Germline CDR1 SGHTA, CDR2 FQGNSA. Trimming removed 3 bases from V and 2 bases from J; junction bases left unmatched: 4. The CDR3 has 15 amino acids. The CDR3 coding sequence is TGTGCCAGCAGCTTCGGACTAGCGGTTACCTACGAGCAGTACTTC. Its translation: CASSFGLAVTYEQYF.

As regards this clone: A junction end diverges from the germline sequence, so it may reflect a read error. V usage is TRBV10-3 and J usage is TRBJ1-3; 7 nucleotides match TRBD1. The germline V gene has CDR1 ENHRY and CDR2 SYGVKD. The CDR3 runs 16 residues. This chain's CDR3 is CAFRGDTFSSGNTIYF. The CDR3 region has the DNA TGTGCCTTCAGGGGGGACACCTTCAGCTCTGGAAACACCATATATTTT.

The chain employs TRBV7-8 and TRBJ1-4; 7 nucleotides match TRBD1. This CDR3 is built from 15 residues. Losses at the gene ends were 5 bases for V and 5 bases for J; bases not matched to a gene: 8. CDR1 and CDR2 from the germline V gene are SGHVS and FQNEAQ. The CDR3 loop is CASSRRTGPNEKLFF. The CDR3 DNA is TGTGCCAGCAGCAGAAGGACAGGTCCAAATGAAAAACTGTTTTTT.

V and J are TRBV6-6 and TRBJ1-2, with 7 bases that match TRBD1. Losses at the gene ends were 10 bases for V and 4 bases for J; bases not matched to a gene: 9. Germline CDR1 is MNHNY and CDR2 is SVGAGI (reference sequence). CDR3 size: 13 residues. The CDR3 DNA reads as TGTGCCAATAGACAGGGCCCAATCTATGGCTACACCTTC. As protein: CANRQGPIYGYTF.

CDR3 sequence (DNA): TGTGCCAGCAGCCCTTGGACTAGCGGAGATGAGCAGTTCTTC. This sequence encodes CASSPWTSGDEQFF. The V gene is TRBV11-3, the J gene TRBJ2-1; 10 nucleotides line up with TRBD2. The CDR3 consists of 14 residues. J gave up 8 bases and V 5 bases, and 6 bases lay outside the gene matches. Germline CDR1 reads SGHNT; CDR2 reads YENEEA.

The genes are TRBV10-3 and TRBJ2-1; maybe TRBD1 (5 bases). This CDR3 spans 13 amino acids. The ends were cut back, 3 bases at V and 5 bases at J, with 8 bases in the middle. Germline-derived CDR1 and CDR2 are ENHRY and SYGVKD. CDR3 loop: CAISDDRNNEQFF. In nucleotides, the CDR3 is TGTGCCATCAGTGATGACAGAAACAATGAGCAGTTCTTC.

The rearrangement links TRBV27 to TRBJ1-2, with 12 bases matching TRBD1. The ends lost 6 bases at V and 6 bases at J; junction bases unmatched: 8. Germline assignment: CDR1 MNHEY and CDR2 SMNVEV (reference sequence). This CDR3 spans 15 amino acids. Here the CDR3 DNA reads TGTGCCAGCAGAAAATCAGGGACAGGGGGCGATGGCTACACCTTC. Translating it yields CASRKSGTGGDGYTF.

Here the CDR3 DNA reads TGTGCCAGCAGAGGACAGGGCCCCTACGAGCAGTACTTC. Its protein product is CASRGQGPYEQYF. The J gene is TRBJ2-7, the V gene TRBV27; 8 positions match TRBD1. Per the germline V gene, CDR1 is MNHEY and CDR2 is SMNVEV (reference sequence). The CDR3 is 13 residues long. Trimming removed 6 bases from V and 2 bases from J; junction bases left unmatched: 3.

This clone was recorded once. V and J are TRBV12-5 and TRBJ1-1; no reliable D call. Looked up from germline, CDR1 is LGHNT and CDR2 is FRNRAP. The V and J ends lost 3 bases and 1 base respectively, with 6 bases between them. This CDR3 is built from 13 residues. CDR3 sequence (DNA): TGTGCTAGTGGTTTTGGGCCGAACACTGAAGCTTTCTTT. Its protein is CASGFGPNTEAFF.

V is TRBV4-3 and J is TRBJ1-3, with 7 bases fitting TRBD1. The CDR3 loop spans 16 amino acids. The germline CDR1 and CDR2 sequences are LGHNA and YSLEER. Unmatched junction bases numbered 4, after V lost 0 bases and J lost 2 bases. The CDR3 loop reads CASSQDRTGAGNTIYF. In nucleotides, the CDR3 is TGCGCCAGCAGCCAAGATAGGACAGGAGCTGGAAACACCATATATTTT.

V usage is TRBV6-1 and J usage is TRBJ2-1; 9 nucleotides line up with TRBD2. Germline V CDR1 and CDR2: MNHNS, SASEGT. The CDR3 contains 14 residues. V lost 11 bases and J lost 7; bases outside the gene matches: 12. The CDR3 nucleotides are TGTGCCGCCGGAGGCGGGGGGGCGTGGAATGAGCAGTTCTTC. Translating gives CAAGGGGAWNEQFF.

The chain employs TRBV25-1 and TRBJ2-7; TRBD1 might be the D (6 bases). Trimming stripped 2 bases from V and 2 bases from J, with 13 bases between. The CDR3 is 15 amino acids. Germline CDR1 and CDR2: MGHDK and SYGVNS. DNA for the CDR3: TGTGCCAGCAGTGAAACAGGGTTCCCAACCTACGAGCAGTACTTC. Its translation is CASSETGFPTYEQYF.

This sequence joins TRBV13 and TRBJ2-3; D perhaps matches TRBD2 (5 bases). The V gene lost 5 bases and the J gene lost 6 bases, with 12 bases spanning the gap. This CDR3 has 13 amino acids. The germline V gene encodes CDR1 PRHDT and CDR2 FYEKMQ (reference sequence). CDR3 protein: CASSPSLEDTQYF. CDR3 nucleotide sequence: TGTGCCAGCAGCCCCTCACTAGAGGATACGCAGTATTTT.

This chain uses TRBV5-4 with TRBJ1-1; D may be TRBD1 (6 bases). V was pared by 5 bases and J by 6 bases, with 11 bases between. This CDR3 contains 12 residues. Per the germline V gene, CDR1 is SGHNT and CDR2 is YYREEE (reference sequence). The DNA for the CDR3 is TGTGCCAGCAGTCAGGGGAGGGCTGAAGCTTTCTTT. Its translation is CASSQGRAEAFF.

This chain links TRBV4-1 with TRBJ2-1, with D maybe TRBD1 (6 bases). Deletions cut 5 bases from V and 4 bases from J, with 15 bases between. Germline V lookup: CDR1 MGHRA, CDR2 YSYEKL. The CDR3 has 15 residues. In nucleotides, the CDR3 is TGCGCCAGCAGCTCTCGGGACAACTCATACAATGAGCAGTTCTTC. Translated, it gives CASSSRDNSYNEQFF.

In this sample, this clone turned up once. V is TRBV5-4 and J is TRBJ1-2, with D possibly matching TRBD1 (6 bases). Germline V gives CDR1 SGHNT, CDR2 YYREEE (reference sequence). The CDR3 is made up of 16 amino acids. Trimming left V 4 bases short and J 8 bases short, with 24 bases between. The CDR3 is CASSASPGQPADGYTF. Written as DNA, the CDR3 is TGTGCCAGCAGCGCCTCCCCGGGACAACCGGCCGACGGCTACACCTTC.

This chain links TRBV27 with TRBJ2-1; D ambiguous. The CDR3 sequence is 12 residues long. Trimming removed 5 bases from V and 4 bases from J, with 6 bases in between. The germline V gene has CDR1 MNHEY and CDR2 SMNVEV (reference sequence). The CDR3 DNA is TGTGCCAGCAGTCCCGGGTACAATGAGCAGTTCTTC. This gives the protein CASSPGYNEQFF.